Listed below are T cell receptor beta chains from one sample, sequenced in a study of blood T cells in healthy people across ages. A single record per CDR3 protein comes from TCRdb applying MiXCR to the 5' RACE reads. The repertoire holds more than 1,000,000 distinct CDR3 sequences, with approximately 26% as singletons. This sample was also put to use in a study of T cells of mothers and their children.

The sequencing input was blood. Receptors were obtained from a girl aged 2 to 10 in good health. CDR3s include the opening cysteine and the closing phenylalanine or tryptophan. D genes are given only for firm matches.

j_call v_call d_call cdr3_aa
TRBJ2-2 TRBV7-9 - CASSFYRTTGELFF
TRBJ2-1 TRBV11-1 TRBD2 CASSFPSLAGGGVNSYNEQFF
TRBJ1-2 TRBV6-1 - CASSPDSLDLNYGYTF
TRBJ2-1 TRBV19 - CASSIEVRASYNEQFF
- TRBV10-3 - CAISPRETGSYEQYF
TRBJ2-3 TRBV4-3 - CASSQDRGGSTDTQYF
TRBJ1-2 TRBV5-6 - CASSPRQTGYTF
TRBJ2-7 TRBV20-1 - CSTSGGLAVSYEQYF
- TRBV20-1 - CSARLDRAGNEQFF
TRBJ1-5 TRBV7-2 - CASGYSGEQPQHF
TRBJ2-1 TRBV28 TRBD2 CASSEGTQRDNNEQFF
TRBJ2-3 TRBV7-6 - CASSTKGWGTDTQYF
TRBJ2-3 TRBV29-1 TRBD1 CSAGGDRETSTDTQYF
TRBJ2-2 TRBV29-1 - CSGYARRANTGELFF
TRBJ2-7 TRBV20-1 - CSARSLVRQEQYF
TRBJ1-2 TRBV5-6 TRBD1 CASSFYQGVNGYTF
TRBJ2-7 TRBV6-6 - CASSYSNRDGGEQYF
TRBJ1-5 TRBV5-5 - CASSLWVISGANSNQPQHF
TRBJ1-1 TRBV6-5 - CASSYSGRVNVGTEAFF
TRBJ1-1 TRBV4-1 - CASSQERSTEAFF
TRBJ1-1 TRBV28 - CASSLREVGAFF
TRBJ1-1 TRBV5-1 TRBD1 CASRGQEGAQNTEAFF
TRBJ2-1 TRBV29-1 - CSVEDLSQSYNEQFF
TRBJ2-3 TRBV12-3/TRBV12-4 TRBD2 CASRRTSGMGRSTDTRCF
TRBJ2-1 TRBV7-7 - CASSSGRELPINEQFF
TRBJ1-2 TRBV10-3 - CAISDLNYGYTF
TRBJ2-2 TRBV11-1 TRBD2 CASSSSGTSGAPNTGELFF
TRBJ2-5 TRBV2 - CASSSGLMTSRETQYF
TRBJ1-2 TRBV29-1 - CSVGGRARSYGYTF
TRBJ1-1 TRBV29-1 - CSVVVRTHTEAFF
TRBJ1-5 TRBV11-3 - CASSCQGYSNQPQHF
TRBJ1-1 TRBV29-1 - CSVGSLWVNTEAFF
TRBJ2-2 TRBV24-1 - CATSDSRPELFF
- TRBV27 - CASSPASVYEQYF
TRBJ1-2 TRBV6-5 - CASSPPGSGGYTF
TRBJ2-5 TRBV5-1 - CASSLPLSGKTQYF
TRBJ1-2 TRBV6-2/TRBV6-3 - CASIGGNYGYTF
TRBJ1-1 TRBV30 - CAWTALRGGNTEAFF
- TRBV28 - CASSLEGLQETQYF
TRBJ2-1 TRBV11-2 TRBD2 CASSFERGVYNEQFF
TRBJ2-6 TRBV27 - CASLKFSGANVLTF
TRBJ2-7 TRBV12-5 - CASGARGAHSYEQYF
TRBJ2-7 TRBV28 - CASETRLYEQFF
TRBJ2-7 TRBV11-1 - CVSSFGRGSPYEQYF
TRBJ2-7 TRBV20-1 - CSARDRNRATDENF
TRBJ1-2 TRBV10-3 - CAISESPGKGYTF
TRBJ2-3 TRBV24-1 - CATSDSRDILADTQYF
TRBJ2-2 TRBV12-3/TRBV12-4 - CASSLLAGERFF
TRBJ1-4 TRBV6-6 - CASTLFNEKLFF
TRBJ2-5 TRBV2 - CASSSVRGNRETQYF